This TCR beta chain appears in the sequencing data of a study of radiotherapy plus CTLA-4 blockade in lung cancer. The overall study: Disease control was achieved by less than 40% of patients, and objective responses by less than 20%.

The CDR3 sequence is 16 residues long. Only one count was recorded for this clone. Its target is not known. The table came from immunoSEQ multiplex PCR; TCRdb's copy has only in-frame clones and leaves some out. The sample holds some 73,000 clones, roughly four fifths seen once. Alongside CTLA-4 blockade with ipilimumab, patients with chemo-refractory metastatic non-small-cell lung cancer received focal radiation. Study-wide results and limits: In blood, early T cell clone dynamics reportedly predicted response best, together with interferon-beta. Among blood TCR repertoires after radiotherapy plus ipilimumab, tumor-derived clones expanded.

This sample comprised peripheral blood, obtained from a patient treated with radiotherapy plus ipilimumab. The clonotype was recovered from a human donor with non-small cell lung cancer who had stable disease on radiotherapy plus ipilimumab. The chain carries TRBV12-1 and TRBJ2-7; no DNA check was done on the table's D call, TRBD2. The tail of the sequence fits TRBJ2-5 better, so the J call may be wrong. TRBV12-1 counts as a pseudogene. CDR3 nucleotide sequence: TGTGCCAGCAGCTTTGCTAGCGGGAGAGCACAAGAGACCCAGTACTTC. Its translation: CASSFASGRAQETQYF.